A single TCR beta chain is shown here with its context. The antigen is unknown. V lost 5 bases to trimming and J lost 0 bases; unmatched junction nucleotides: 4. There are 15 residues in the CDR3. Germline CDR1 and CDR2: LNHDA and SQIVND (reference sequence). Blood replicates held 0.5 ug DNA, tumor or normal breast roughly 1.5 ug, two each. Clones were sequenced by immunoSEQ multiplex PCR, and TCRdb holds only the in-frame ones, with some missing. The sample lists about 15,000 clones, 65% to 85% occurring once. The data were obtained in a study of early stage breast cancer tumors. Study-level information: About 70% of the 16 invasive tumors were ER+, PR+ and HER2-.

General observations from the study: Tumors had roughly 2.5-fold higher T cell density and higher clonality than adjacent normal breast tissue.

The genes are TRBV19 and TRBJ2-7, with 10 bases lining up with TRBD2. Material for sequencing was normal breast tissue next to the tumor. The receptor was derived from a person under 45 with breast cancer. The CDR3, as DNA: TGTGCCAGTAGTTACGGACTAGCGGACTCCTACGAGCAGTACTTC. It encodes CASSYGLADSYEQYF.